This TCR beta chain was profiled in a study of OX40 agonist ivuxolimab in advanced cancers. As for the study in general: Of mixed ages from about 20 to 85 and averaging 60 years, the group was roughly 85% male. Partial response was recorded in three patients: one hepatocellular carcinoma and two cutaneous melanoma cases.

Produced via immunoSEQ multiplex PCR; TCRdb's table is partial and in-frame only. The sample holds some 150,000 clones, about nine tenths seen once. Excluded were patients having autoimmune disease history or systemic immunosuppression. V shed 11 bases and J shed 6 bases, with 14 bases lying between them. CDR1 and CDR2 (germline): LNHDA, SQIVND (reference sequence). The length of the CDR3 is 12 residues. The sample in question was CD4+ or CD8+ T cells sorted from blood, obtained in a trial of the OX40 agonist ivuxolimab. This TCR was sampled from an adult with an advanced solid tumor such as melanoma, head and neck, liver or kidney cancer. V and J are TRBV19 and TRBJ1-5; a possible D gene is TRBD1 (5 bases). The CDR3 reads CASGDRGQPQHF. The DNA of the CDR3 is TGTGCCTCGGGGGACCGCGGTCAGCCCCAGCATTTT. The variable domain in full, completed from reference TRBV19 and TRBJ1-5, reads DGGITQSPKYLFRKEGQNVTLSCEQNLNHDAMYWYRQDPGQGLRLIYYSQIVNDFQKGDIAEGYSVSREKKESFPLTVTSAQKNPTAFYLCASGDRGQPQHFGDGTRLSIL.